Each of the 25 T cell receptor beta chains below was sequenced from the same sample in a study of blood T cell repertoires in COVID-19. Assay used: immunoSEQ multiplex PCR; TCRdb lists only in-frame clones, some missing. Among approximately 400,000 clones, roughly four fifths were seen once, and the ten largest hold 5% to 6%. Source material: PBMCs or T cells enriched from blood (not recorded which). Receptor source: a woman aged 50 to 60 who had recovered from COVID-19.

The CDR3 DNA reads as TGTGCCAGCAGCTCCAGGACAGGGGAAACTGGAAACACCATATATTTT. Translating gives CASSSRTGETGNTIYF. V gene TRBV25-1 combines with J gene TRBJ1-3; 9 bases align to TRBD1. This CDR3 comprises 16 residues. Germline CDR1 is MGHDK and CDR2 is SYGVNS. V shed 6 bases and J 2 bases; nucleotides not matched to a gene: 8.

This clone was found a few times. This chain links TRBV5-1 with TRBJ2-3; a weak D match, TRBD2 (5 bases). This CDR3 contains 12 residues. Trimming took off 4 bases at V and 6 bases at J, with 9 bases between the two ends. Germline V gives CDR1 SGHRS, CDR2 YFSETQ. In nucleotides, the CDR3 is TGCGCCAGCAGCCTAACTAGGGATACGCAGTATTTT. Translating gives CASSLTRDTQYF. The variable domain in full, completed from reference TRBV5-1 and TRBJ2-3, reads KAGVTQTPRYLIKTRGQQVTLSCSPISGHRSVSWYQQTPGQGLQFLFEYFSETQRNKGNFPGRFSGRQFSNSRSEMNVSTLELGDSALYLCASSLTRDTQYFGPGTRLTVL.

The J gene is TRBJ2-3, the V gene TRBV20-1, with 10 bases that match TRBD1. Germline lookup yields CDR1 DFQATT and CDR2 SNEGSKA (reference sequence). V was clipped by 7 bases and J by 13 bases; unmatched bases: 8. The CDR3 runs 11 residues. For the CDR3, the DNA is TGCAGTGTTAACTCCGGGACAGGGGAGTATTTT. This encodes CSVNSGTGEYF.

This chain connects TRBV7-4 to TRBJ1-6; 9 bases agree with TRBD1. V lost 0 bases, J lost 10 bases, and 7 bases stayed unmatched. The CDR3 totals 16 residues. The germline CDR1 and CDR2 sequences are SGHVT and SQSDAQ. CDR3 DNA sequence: TGTGCCAGCAGCTTAGCTCAAGGACAGGGGTGCTCACCCCTCCACTTT. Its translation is CASSLAQGQGCSPLHF.

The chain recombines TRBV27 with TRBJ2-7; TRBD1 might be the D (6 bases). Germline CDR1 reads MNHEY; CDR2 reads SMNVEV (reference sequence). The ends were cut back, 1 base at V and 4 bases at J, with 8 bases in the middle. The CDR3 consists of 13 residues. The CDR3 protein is CASSLWGQYEQYF. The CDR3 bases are TGTGCCAGCAGTTTATGGGGACAATACGAGCAGTACTTC.

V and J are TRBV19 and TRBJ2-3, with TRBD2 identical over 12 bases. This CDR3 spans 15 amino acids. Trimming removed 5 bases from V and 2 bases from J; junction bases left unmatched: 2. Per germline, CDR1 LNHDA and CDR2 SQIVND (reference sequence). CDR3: CASSGLAGLTDTQYF. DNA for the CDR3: TGTGCCAGTAGTGGACTAGCGGGGCTCACAGATACGCAGTATTTT.

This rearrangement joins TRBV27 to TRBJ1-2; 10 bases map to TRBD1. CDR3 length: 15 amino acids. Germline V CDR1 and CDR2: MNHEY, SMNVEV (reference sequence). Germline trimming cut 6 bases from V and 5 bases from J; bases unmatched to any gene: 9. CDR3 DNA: TGTGCCAGCAGCCAGGGACAGGGGAGGGTATATGGCTACACCTTC. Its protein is CASSQGQGRVYGYTF.

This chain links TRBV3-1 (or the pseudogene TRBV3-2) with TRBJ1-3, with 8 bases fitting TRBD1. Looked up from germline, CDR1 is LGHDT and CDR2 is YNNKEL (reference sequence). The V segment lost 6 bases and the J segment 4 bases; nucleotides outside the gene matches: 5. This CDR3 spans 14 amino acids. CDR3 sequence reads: CASSQGAWGNTIYF. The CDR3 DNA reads TGTGCCAGCAGTCAGGGGGCTTGGGGAAACACCATATATTTT.

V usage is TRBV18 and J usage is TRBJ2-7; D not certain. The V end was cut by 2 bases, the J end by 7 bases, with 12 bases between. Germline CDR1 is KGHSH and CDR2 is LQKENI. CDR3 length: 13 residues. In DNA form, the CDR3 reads TGTGCCAGCTCACCATCCCAGGTCTTGGAGCAGTACTTC. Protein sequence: CASSPSQVLEQYF. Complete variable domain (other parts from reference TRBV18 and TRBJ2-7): NAGVMQNPRHLVRRRGQEARLRCSPMKGHSHVYWYRQLPEEGLKFMVYLQKENIIDESGMPKERFSAEFPKEGPSILRIQQVVRGDSAAYFCASSPSQVLEQYFGPGTRLTVT.

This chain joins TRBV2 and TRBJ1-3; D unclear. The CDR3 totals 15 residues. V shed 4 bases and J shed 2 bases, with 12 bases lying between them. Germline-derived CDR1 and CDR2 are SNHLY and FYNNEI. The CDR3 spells CASSGGPGTGNTIYF. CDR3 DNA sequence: TGTGCCAGCAGTGGTGGTCCGGGGACTGGAAACACCATATATTTT.

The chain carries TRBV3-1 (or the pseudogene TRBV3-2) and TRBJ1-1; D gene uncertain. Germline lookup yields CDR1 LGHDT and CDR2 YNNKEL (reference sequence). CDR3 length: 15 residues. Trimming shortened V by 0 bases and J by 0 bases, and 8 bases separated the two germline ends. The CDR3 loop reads CASSQDFLLNTEAFF. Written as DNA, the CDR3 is TGTGCCAGCAGCCAAGATTTCCTCCTGAACACTGAAGCTTTCTTT.

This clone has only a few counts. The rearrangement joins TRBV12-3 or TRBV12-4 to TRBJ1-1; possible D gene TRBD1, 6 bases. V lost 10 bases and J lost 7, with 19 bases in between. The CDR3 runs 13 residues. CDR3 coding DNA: TGTGCCACCCACGGACAGAAATCTTATGAAGCTTTCTTT. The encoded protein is CATHGQKSYEAFF.

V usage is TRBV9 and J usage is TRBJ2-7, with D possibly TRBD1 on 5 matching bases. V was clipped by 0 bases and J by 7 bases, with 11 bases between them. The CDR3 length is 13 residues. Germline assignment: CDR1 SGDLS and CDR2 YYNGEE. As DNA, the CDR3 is TGTGCCAGCAGCGTAGGAGACAGAAGAGAGCAGTACTTC. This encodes CASSVGDRREQYF.

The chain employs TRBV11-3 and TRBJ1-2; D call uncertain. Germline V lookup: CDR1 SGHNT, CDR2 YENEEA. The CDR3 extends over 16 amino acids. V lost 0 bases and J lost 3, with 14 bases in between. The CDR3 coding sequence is TGTGCCAGCAGCTTAGATCCCCTGGCCGGGGACTATGGCTACACCTTC. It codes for CASSLDPLAGDYGYTF.

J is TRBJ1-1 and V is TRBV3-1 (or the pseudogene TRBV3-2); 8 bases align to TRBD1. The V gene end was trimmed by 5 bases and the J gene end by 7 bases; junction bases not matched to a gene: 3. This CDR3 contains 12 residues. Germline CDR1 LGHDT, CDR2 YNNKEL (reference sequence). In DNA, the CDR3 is TGTGCCAGCAGCAACAGGGGGGGTGAAGCTTTCTTT. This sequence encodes CASSNRGGEAFF.

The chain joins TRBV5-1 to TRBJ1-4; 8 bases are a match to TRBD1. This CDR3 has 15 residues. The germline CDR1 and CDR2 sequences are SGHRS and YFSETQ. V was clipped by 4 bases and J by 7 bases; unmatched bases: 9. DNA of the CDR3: TGCGCCAGCAGCGGCCAGGGGGCGGTAGGTGAAAAACTGTTTTTT. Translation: CASSGQGAVGEKLFF.

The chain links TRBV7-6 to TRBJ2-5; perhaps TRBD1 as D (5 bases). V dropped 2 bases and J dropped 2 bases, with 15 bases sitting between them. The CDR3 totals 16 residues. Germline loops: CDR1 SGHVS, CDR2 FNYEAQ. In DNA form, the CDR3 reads TGTGCCAGCAGCTTAAGGGGTTCAGGGCTTCAAGAGACCCAGTACTTC. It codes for CASSLRGSGLQETQYF.

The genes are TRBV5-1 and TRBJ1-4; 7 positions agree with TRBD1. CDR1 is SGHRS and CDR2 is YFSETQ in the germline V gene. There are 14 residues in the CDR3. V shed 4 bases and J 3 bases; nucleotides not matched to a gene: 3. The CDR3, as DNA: TGCGCCAGCAGCCCGACAGGGCCTAATGAAAAACTGTTTTTT. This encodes CASSPTGPNEKLFF.

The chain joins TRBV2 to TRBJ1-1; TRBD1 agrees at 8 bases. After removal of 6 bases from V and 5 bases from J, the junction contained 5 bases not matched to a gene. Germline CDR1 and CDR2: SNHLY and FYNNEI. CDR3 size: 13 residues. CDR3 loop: CASRSQGETEAFF. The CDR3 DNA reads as TGTGCCAGCAGATCACAGGGGGAGACTGAAGCTTTCTTT.

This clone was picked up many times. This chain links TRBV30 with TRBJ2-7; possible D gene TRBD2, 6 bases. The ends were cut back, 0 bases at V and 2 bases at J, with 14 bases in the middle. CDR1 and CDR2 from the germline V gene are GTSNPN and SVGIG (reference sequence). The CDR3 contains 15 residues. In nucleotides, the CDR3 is TGTGCCTGGAGTGTGAGAGCGGGCAAGACCTACGAGCAGTACTTC. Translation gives CAWSVRAGKTYEQYF.

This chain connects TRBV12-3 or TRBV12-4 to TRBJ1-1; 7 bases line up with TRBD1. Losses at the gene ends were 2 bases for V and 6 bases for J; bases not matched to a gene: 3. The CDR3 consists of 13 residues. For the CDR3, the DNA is TGTGCCAGCAGTTTACAGGGGGTCCCTGAAGCTTTCTTT. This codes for CASSLQGVPEAFF.

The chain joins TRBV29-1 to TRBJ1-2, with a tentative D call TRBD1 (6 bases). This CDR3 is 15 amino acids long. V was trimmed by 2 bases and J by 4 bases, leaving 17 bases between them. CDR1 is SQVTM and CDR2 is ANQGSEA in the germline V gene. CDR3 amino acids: CSVEPAPGASYGYTF. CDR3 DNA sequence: TGCAGCGTTGAACCTGCGCCAGGGGCTAGCTATGGCTACACCTTC.

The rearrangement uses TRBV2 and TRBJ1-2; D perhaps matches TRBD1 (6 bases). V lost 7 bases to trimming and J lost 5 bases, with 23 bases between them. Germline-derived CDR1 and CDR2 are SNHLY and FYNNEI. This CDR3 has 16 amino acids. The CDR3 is CASTRRGGDIQYGYTF. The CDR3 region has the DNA TGTGCCAGCACCAGGAGGGGGGGTGACATACAATATGGCTACACCTTC.

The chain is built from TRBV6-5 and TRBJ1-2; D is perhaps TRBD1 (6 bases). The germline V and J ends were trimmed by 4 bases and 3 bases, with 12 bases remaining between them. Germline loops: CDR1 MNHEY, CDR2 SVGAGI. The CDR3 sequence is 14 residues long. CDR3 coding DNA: TGTGCCAGCAGTTCAGTACAGGGCTACTATGGCTACACCTTC. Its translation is CASSSVQGYYGYTF.

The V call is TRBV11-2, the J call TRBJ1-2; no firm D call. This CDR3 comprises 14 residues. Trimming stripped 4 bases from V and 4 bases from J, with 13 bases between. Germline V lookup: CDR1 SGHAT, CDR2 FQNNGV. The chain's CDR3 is CASSSREVAYGYTF. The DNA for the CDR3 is TGTGCCAGCAGCTCCCGGGAGGTGGCCTATGGCTACACCTTC.